A selection of T cell receptor beta chains follows, all from one sample in a study of control samples from healthy donors and cancer patients. Here immunoSEQ multiplex PCR was the method, and the copy in TCRdb shows in-frame clones only, minus some. Of around 170,000 clones in the sample, more than 80% are singletons; the top ten hold 1.4%. The sequenced material came from blood. These receptors came from a man aged 25-45 years in good health. CDR3s include the opening cysteine and the closing phenylalanine or tryptophan. The order of the fields is D gene, V gene, J gene, clone size, CDR3 DNA, CDR3 protein. The D gene is left open where the match is weak. Clone size is given for some rows only: seen once, a few or many times, or a class if the clone is expanded.

.	TRBV2	TRBJ2-7	.	TGTGCCAGCAGTGAGCTCTACGAGCAGTACTTC	CASSELYEQYF
TRBD1	TRBV2	TRBJ1-5	.	TGTGCCAGCAGTGATGGGCTAAACAGGGGAGATCAGCCCCAGCATTTT	CASSDGLNRGDQPQHF
.	TRBV7-9	TRBJ2-1	few	TGTGCCAGCAGCTTCACGTACAATGAGCAGTTCTTC	CASSFTYNEQFF
TRBD2	TRBV3-1/TRBV3-2	TRBJ2-2	once	TGTGCCAGCCGAACTAGCGGGGCTAACACCGGGGAGCTGTTTTTT	CASRTSGANTGELFF
TRBD2	TRBV3-1/TRBV3-2	TRBJ2-7	few	TGTGCCAGCAGCCATCTGACTAGCGGGCCTTCCTACGAGCAGTACTTC	CASSHLTSGPSYEQYF
TRBD1	TRBV6-5	TRBJ1-1	few	TGTGCCAGCACCCGGACAGGGCTGGGAACTGAAGCTTTCTTT	CASTRTGLGTEAFF
TRBD1	TRBV6-5	TRBJ2-5	.	TGTGCCAGCAGGGGACAGCAAGAGACCCAGTACTTC	CASRGQQETQYF
.	TRBV28	TRBJ2-7	.	TGTGCCAGCACCATCGCACCACCCCTCGAGCAGTACTTC	CASTIAPPLEQYF
TRBD1	TRBV10-3	TRBJ1-2	.	TGTGCCATCAGTGATCGGGGACAGGCGGTTTACACCTTC	CAISDRGQAVYTF
.	TRBV18	TRBJ1-1	few	TGTGCCAGCTCACCAAGTAGGACAAACACTGAAGCTTTCTTT	CASSPSRTNTEAFF
.	TRBV28	TRBJ1-5	.	TGTGCCAGCAGTTTAGTAGCAGGGGTTCAGCCCCAGCATTTT	CASSLVAGVQPQHF
TRBD1	TRBV7-6	TRBJ1-3	.	TGTGCCAGCAGCAACCCCGGGACAGACGGAAACACCATATATTTT	CASSNPGTDGNTIYF
TRBD2	TRBV5-1	TRBJ2-5	.	TGCGCCAGCAGCCTCGCACTAGCGGGAGGGGAGACCCAGTACTTC	CASSLALAGGETQYF
.	TRBV6-4	TRBJ2-3	.	TGTGCCAGCAGTCGCCTCATAGGAGATACGCAGTATTTT	CASSRLIGDTQYF
.	TRBV12-3/TRBV12-4	TRBJ2-7	.	TGTGCCAGCAGTCCCCAGGGGAGAGAGCAGTACTTC	CASSPQGREQYF
TRBD1	TRBV19	TRBJ1-4	.	TGTGCCAGTAGTATCACGACAGGGACTAATGAAAAACTGTTTTTT	CASSITTGTNEKLFF
.	TRBV11-2	TRBJ2-2	.	TGTGCCAGCAGCTCCGGGTGGGGGGGCCGGTCGGCCGGGGAGCTGTTTTTT	CASSSGWGGRSAGELFF
.	TRBV7-9	TRBJ1-1	once	TGTGCCAGCAGCTTTTTGGGTCCAGGGATGAACACTGAAGCTTTCTTT	CASSFLGPGMNTEAFF
.	TRBV5-4	TRBJ1-5	.	TGTGCCAGCAGTTACGGAAGCAATCAGCCCCAGCATTTT	CASSYGSNQPQHF
TRBD2	TRBV3-1/TRBV3-2	TRBJ2-7	.	TGTGCCAGCAGCCAAGATACTAGCGAGGTCTACGAGCAGTACTTC	CASSQDTSEVYEQYF
.	TRBV19	TRBJ2-6	.	TGTGCCAGTAGTCCCCTTAGTGGGGGCTCTGGGGCCAACGTCCTGACTTTC	CASSPLSGGSGANVLTF
.	TRBV7-6	TRBJ1-1	.	TGTGCCAGCAGCTCCATGTTGGGAGACCCATCCCTGAACACTGAAGCTTTCTTT	CASSSMLGDPSLNTEAFF
TRBD1	TRBV6-5	TRBJ1-2	once	TGTGCCAGCAGGAGACAGGGACGAGGCTATGGCTACACCTTC	CASRRQGRGYGYTF
.	TRBV7-2	TRBJ1-1	once	TGTGCCAGCAGCCGAGACAGGAACACTGAAGCTTTCTTT	CASSRDRNTEAFF
TRBD1	TRBV6-5	TRBJ1-6	.	TGTGCCAGCCATGAGGGGGCGTATGATTCACCCCTCCACTTT	CASHEGAYDSPLHF
TRBD1	TRBV27	TRBJ1-5	.	TGTGCCAGCAGTTTGGGGGGACAGGGGGGACCCTATAGCAATCAGCCCCAGCATTTT	CASSLGGQGGPYSNQPQHF
.	TRBV6-5	TRBJ2-3	.	TGTGCCAGCAGTTACTCGGGACGGTGGAGCACAGATACGCAGTATTTT	CASSYSGRWSTDTQYF
TRBD1	TRBV6-5	TRBJ1-1	.	TGTGCCAGCAGGAACCCAGGGGGAAATACTGAAGCTTTCTTT	CASRNPGGNTEAFF
.	TRBV12-3/TRBV12-4	TRBJ2-1	.	TGTGCCAGCAGTTTCGGGGGATTGGGTGAGCAGTTCTTC	CASSFGGLGEQFF
.	TRBV24-1	TRBJ2-2	.	TGTGCCACCAGTGACCCAGGTTTAGGGACCGGGGAGCTGTTTTTT	CATSDPGLGTGELFF
TRBD1	TRBV28	TRBJ1-4	.	TGTGCCAGCAGTCCACCCGGAGGGGGCGGATATGAAAAACTGTTTTTT	CASSPPGGGGYEKLFF
.	TRBV28	TRBJ2-5	.	TGTGCCAGCAGTTTGGGATCGAGCAGGAGAGGCCAAGAGACCCAGTACTTC	CASSLGSSRRGQETQYF
.	TRBV10-3	TRBJ1-1	once	TGTGCCATCAGGGGGGGAGGGGGGCCCATGAACACTGAAGCTTTCTTT	CAIRGGGGPMNTEAFF
TRBD2	TRBV6-5	TRBJ2-1	.	TGTGCCAGCAGTAGGTCTAGCGGAACAGGTGAGCAGTTCTTC	CASSRSSGTGEQFF
TRBD1	TRBV5-1	TRBJ1-6	.	TGCGCCAGCAGCTTGAGAGGACAGGGGACCTCCTATAATTCACCCCTCCACTTT	CASSLRGQGTSYNSPLHF